The 25 T cell receptor beta chains reported below all come from one sample, sequenced in a study of T cell clonotyping in hematopoietic cell transplantation. Produced via immunoSEQ multiplex PCR; TCRdb's table is partial and in-frame only. The sample yields 25,000 to 30,000 clones, more than 65% seen once. Time point reported: recipient sample about 28 days before transplant, after cytoreduction. The source material was peripheral blood mononuclear cells, sampled before stem cell transplant. Receptors originate from a man aged 40-49 years with acute myeloid leukemia. Some clones in this sample may be carry-over from other donors' samples.

This clone is a singleton in its sample. V and J are TRBV5-1 and TRBJ1-3; D might be TRBD1 (6 bases). Trimming shortened V by 6 bases and J by 1 base, and 8 bases separated the two germline ends. Germline CDR1 reads SGHRS; CDR2 reads YFSETQ. CDR3 length equals 13 residues. The CDR3 DNA follows: TGCGCCAGCAACACAGGGTCTGGAAACACCATATATTTT. It yields the protein CASNTGSGNTIYF.

The J gene is TRBJ1-1, the V gene TRBV4-3; 7 nucleotides line up with TRBD1. The germline V gene encodes CDR1 LGHNA and CDR2 YSLEER. V lost 4 bases and J lost 1; bases outside the gene matches: 3. CDR3 length equals 14 residues. CDR3 nucleotide sequence: TGCGCCAGCAGCCTGGGACAGACGAACACTGAAGCTTTCTTT. Encoded protein: CASSLGQTNTEAFF.

The gene calls are TRBV2 and TRBJ2-7; perhaps TRBD1 as D (6 bases). CDR3 length: 14 amino acids. The germline V gene has CDR1 SNHLY and CDR2 FYNNEI. Trimming stripped 7 bases from V and 3 bases from J, with 16 bases between. CDR3 DNA: TGTGCCAGCATCCAGGGGCTTCGTAGCTACGAGCAGTACTTC. This sequence encodes CASIQGLRSYEQYF.

This rearrangement joins TRBV9 to TRBJ2-1, with D perhaps matching TRBD2 (6 bases). Germline-derived CDR1 and CDR2 are SGDLS and YYNGEE. The CDR3 is 12 amino acids. V was clipped by 3 bases and J by 10 bases, with 11 bases between them. In nucleotides, the CDR3 is TGTGCCAGCAGCGGGGCGCTAGCGGAGCAGTTCTTC. This translates into CASSGALAEQFF.

This chain uses TRBV6-6 with TRBJ1-1, with no clear D. Per the germline V gene, CDR1 is MNHNY and CDR2 is SVGAGI (reference sequence). V lost 5 bases, J lost 13 bases, and 17 bases lay in between. CDR3 size: 12 residues. This CDR3 is CASSNPVGVIFF. In DNA, the CDR3 is TGTGCCAGCAGTAATCCCGTTGGCGTCATTTTCTTT.

V is TRBV5-1 and J is TRBJ2-5; TRBD2 matches at 11 bases. The CDR3 runs to 17 residues. CDR1 and CDR2 (germline): SGHRS, YFSETQ. Trimming at V came to 2 bases and at J to 1 base, leaving 7 bases not matched to a gene. CDR3 sequence reads: CASSLSLAGGPQETQYF. The CDR3 DNA reads TGCGCCAGCAGCTTAAGTCTAGCGGGGGGTCCCCAAGAGACCCAGTACTTC.

The chain carries TRBV28 and TRBJ2-7, with D tentatively TRBD1 or TRBD2 (5 bases each). The CDR3 spans 12 residues. Trimming left V 3 bases short and J 3 bases short, with 6 bases between. Germline V gene lookup returns CDR1 MDHEN and CDR2 SYDVKM. Here the CDR3 DNA reads TGTGCCAGCAGTTTGGGACGCTACGAGCAGTACTTC. It yields the protein CASSLGRYEQYF.

The chain combines TRBV7-8 with TRBJ2-5; D assignment may be TRBD1 or TRBD2 (5 bases each). The ends were cut back, 3 bases at V and 5 bases at J, with 10 bases in the middle. This CDR3 contains 13 residues. Per germline, CDR1 SGHVS and CDR2 FQNEAQ. The CDR3, as DNA: TGTGCCAGCAGCTTCGGATGGGGGGAGACCCAGTACTTC. It codes for CASSFGWGETQYF.

Sample share makes this clone medium-sized. J is TRBJ2-6 and V is TRBV27; TRBD2 is a possible D gene (6 bases). The ends were cut back, 5 bases at V and 2 bases at J, with 10 bases in the middle. Germline V gene data show CDR1 as MNHEY and CDR2 as SMNVEV (reference sequence). This CDR3 has 15 amino acids. Here the CDR3 reads CASSPRGTGANVLTF. Here the CDR3 DNA reads TGTGCCAGCAGTCCCCGGGGGACTGGGGCCAACGTCCTGACTTTC.

V is TRBV4-2 and J is TRBJ1-1; tentative D call: TRBD1 (6 bases). Trimming removed 1 base from V and 0 bases from J, with 15 bases in between. CDR1 and CDR2 from the germline V gene are LGHNA and YNFKEQ. The CDR3 is 17 amino acids. CDR3: CASSQVGGRAMNTEAFF. The CDR3 DNA follows: TGTGCCAGCAGCCAAGTGGGGGGCAGGGCCATGAACACTGAAGCTTTCTTT.

The rearrangement links TRBV2 to TRBJ2-7, with TRBD1 matching 7 bases. This CDR3 has 15 amino acids. With 6 bases clipped from V and 1 base from J, the junction kept 9 bases outside the gene matches. Germline V CDR1 and CDR2: SNHLY, FYNNEI. The CDR3 loop is CASRAPGTASYEQYF. In DNA, the CDR3 is TGTGCCAGCAGAGCCCCCGGGACAGCTTCCTACGAGCAGTACTTC.

This clone was observed a single time. V and J are TRBV5-4 and TRBJ2-3; D gene uncertain. Trimming cost V 1 base and J 0 bases, with 6 bases left between them. The germline V gene encodes CDR1 SGHNT and CDR2 YYREEE (reference sequence). This CDR3 is 14 amino acids long. CDR3 sequence: CASSLSPSTDTQYF. The CDR3 DNA sequence: TGTGCCAGCAGCTTGAGCCCTAGCACAGATACGCAGTATTTT.

A few counts support this clone. The CDR3 DNA reads TGCGCCAGCAGCCAAGAGATTGTGAGGGTAGGGGGCTACACCTTC. Translation gives CASSQEIVRVGGYTF. The chain uses TRBV4-3 and TRBJ1-2, with D hard to call. V was clipped by 0 bases and J by 8 bases, with 16 bases between them. The CDR3 length is 15 residues. The V gene's germline CDR1 is LGHNA and CDR2 YSLEER.

The chain has TRBV28 and TRBJ1-5; D gene unclear. The germline V and J ends were trimmed by 8 bases and 0 bases, with 8 bases remaining between them. Germline assignment: CDR1 MDHEN and CDR2 SYDVKM. This CDR3 is built from 13 residues. DNA of the CDR3: TGTGCCAGCCACGCCCCTAGCAATCAGCCCCAGCATTTT. Residues: CASHAPSNQPQHF.

The genes are TRBV7-2 and TRBJ2-6; no firm D call. V dropped 4 bases and J dropped 4 bases, with 14 bases sitting between them. Germline V gene data show CDR1 as SGHTA and CDR2 as FQGNSA. This CDR3 comprises 16 residues. CDR3 nucleotides: TGTGCCAGCAGCTCTAGGCCTCAAACCGGGGCCAACGTCCTGACTTTC. Translation: CASSSRPQTGANVLTF.

This clone is categorized as medium-sized. The genes are TRBV11-2 and TRBJ2-2, with TRBD2 identical over 14 bases. The CDR3 length is 19 residues. V lost 3 bases, J lost 0 bases, and 6 bases stayed unmatched. The germline V gene encodes CDR1 SGHAT and CDR2 FQNNGV. The CDR3 loop is CASSFPGLAGAPNTGELFF. Written as DNA, the CDR3 is TGTGCCAGCAGCTTCCCGGGACTAGCGGGGGCCCCGAACACCGGGGAGCTGTTTTTT.

The V gene is TRBV4-2, the J gene TRBJ1-1; D gene unclear. CDR1 is LGHNA and CDR2 is YNFKEQ in the germline V gene. Between the trimmed V and J ends, which lost 1 base and 3 bases, there was a span of 6 bases. The CDR3 has 13 amino acids. In nucleotides, the CDR3 is TGTGCCAGCAGCCAAGTCCGGGACACTGAAGCTTTCTTT. This gives the protein CASSQVRDTEAFF.

The rearrangement joins TRBV5-8 to TRBJ2-1, with D possibly being TRBD1 or TRBD2 (5 bases each). The CDR3 extends over 14 amino acids. From germline, CDR1 is SGHTS and CDR2 YDEGEE. V dropped 3 bases and J dropped 3 bases, with 10 bases sitting between them. In DNA, the CDR3 is TGTGCCAGCAGCTATGAGGGGAGCTACAATGAGCAGTTCTTC. Its protein product is CASSYEGSYNEQFF.

This clone was detected once. The chain carries TRBV2 and TRBJ1-5; D is ambiguous. Trimming pared 1 base from V and 1 base from J, leaving 8 bases between. CDR3 length: 15 amino acids. Germline values: CDR1 SNHLY, CDR2 FYNNEI. CDR3 region: CASSEEKGSNQPQHF. In nucleotides, the CDR3 is TGTGCCAGCAGTGAAGAGAAAGGAAGCAATCAGCCCCAGCATTTT.

The chain's CDR3 is CASSADRGHKSYTF. The DNA of the CDR3 is TGCGCCAGCAGTGCGGACAGGGGGCATAAGAGCTACACCTTC. This chain links TRBV10-2 with TRBJ1-2; 11 bases match TRBD1. There are 14 residues in the CDR3. Germline V gene data show CDR1 as WSHSY and CDR2 as SAAADI. The J segment lost 9 bases and the V segment lost 4 bases, leaving 7 bases of the junction unmatched.

The J gene is TRBJ2-1, the V gene TRBV28; TRBD1 or TRBD2 may be the D gene (5 bases each). The germline V gene has CDR1 MDHEN and CDR2 SYDVKM. V lost 6 bases and J 8 bases, leaving 17 bases between the germline ends. This CDR3 comprises 14 residues. The chain's CDR3 is CASRPGRVIDEQFF. As DNA, the CDR3 is TGTGCCAGCAGGCCGGGACGCGTCATCGATGAGCAGTTCTTC.

This sequence joins TRBV5-4 and TRBJ1-1; the match to TRBD1 covers 9 bases. The V gene end was trimmed by 2 bases and the J gene end by 6 bases; junction bases not matched to a gene: 5. The CDR3 loop spans 14 amino acids. The V gene's germline CDR1 is SGHNT and CDR2 YYREEE (reference sequence). In DNA form, the CDR3 reads TGTGCCAGCAGCTTAGGGACAGGGACCGCTGAAGCTTTCTTT. Translating gives CASSLGTGTAEAFF. The full variable domain, its missing parts supplied by reference TRBV5-4 and TRBJ1-1, is ETGVTQSPTHLIKTRGQQVTLRCSSQSGHNTVSWYQQALGQGPQFIFQYYREEENGRGNFPPRFSGLQFPNYSSELNVNALELDDSALYLCASSLGTGTAEAFFGQGTRLTVV.

This chain uses TRBV4-3 with TRBJ1-1, with 7 bases fitting TRBD1. Germline CDR1 reads LGHNA; CDR2 reads YSLEER. Trimming removed 1 base from V and 7 bases from J; junction bases left unmatched: 0. The CDR3 is made up of 12 amino acids. The CDR3 is CASSQGQGEAFF. Here the CDR3 DNA reads TGCGCCAGCAGCCAAGGACAGGGTGAAGCTTTCTTT.

This clone has a handful of counts. The V gene is TRBV28, the J gene TRBJ1-2, with D perhaps matching TRBD1 (5 bases). V was pared by 5 bases and J by 2 bases, with 18 bases between. Germline V gene lookup returns CDR1 MDHEN and CDR2 SYDVKM. CDR3 length: 16 residues. CDR3 nucleotide sequence: TGTGCCAGCAGTAAGACTACGGGACTCACAAACTATGGCTACACCTTC. Protein: CASSKTTGLTNYGYTF.

In its sample, this clone was seen a few times. The rearrangement joins TRBV28 to TRBJ2-1; weak D call: TRBD2 (6 bases). With 7 bases removed from V and 0 bases from J, the gap between germline ends came to 19 bases. The CDR3 totals 17 residues. Germline assignment: CDR1 MDHEN and CDR2 SYDVKM. In DNA, the CDR3 is TGTGCCAGCACCGAATCCGGGACTCCGACCTCCTACAATGAGCAGTTCTTC. Its protein product is CASTESGTPTSYNEQFF.